What follows are 23 T cell receptor beta chains derived from one specimen sequenced in a study of blood T cell repertoires in COVID-19. The repertoire was sequenced with immunoSEQ multiplex PCR; TCRdb's copy has only in-frame clones and lacks some. The sample lists 350,000 or so clones, about nine tenths seen once, with approximately 1.8% in the top ten. The material sequenced was peripheral blood. Receptors were obtained from a woman in her 30s with COVID-19, enrolled during active disease.

The chain joins TRBV5-1 to TRBJ2-1; D is undetermined. Germline CDR1 and CDR2: SGHRS and YFSETQ. With 4 bases removed from V and 3 bases from J, the gap between germline ends came to 8 bases. The CDR3 extends over 13 amino acids. As DNA, the CDR3 is TGCGCCAGCAGCACGAACTTCTACAATGAGCAGTTCTTC. Translation gives CASSTNFYNEQFF.

The chain couples TRBV7-9 to TRBJ2-1, with TRBD2 identical over 15 bases. J lost 8 bases, V lost 5 bases, and 7 bases had no gene match. Germline CDR1 and CDR2: SEHNR and FQNEAQ (reference sequence). This CDR3 is 16 amino acids long. The CDR3 DNA reads TGTGCCAGCAGCGCCGGGACTAGCGGGGGGATTGATGAGCAGTTCTTC. Its translation: CASSAGTSGGIDEQFF.

This chain joins TRBV6-5 and TRBJ2-1, with 8 bases identical to TRBD2. There are 14 residues in the CDR3. Germline V gives CDR1 MNHEY, CDR2 SVGAGI. V was clipped by 0 bases and J by 8 bases; unmatched bases: 3. CDR3 nucleotide sequence: TGTGCCAGCAGTTACTCGGCTAGCGGGTATGAGCAGTTCTTC. It is translated as CASSYSASGYEQFF.

The chain couples TRBV5-6 to TRBJ1-1; D unclear. The CDR3 length is 13 residues. Germline loops: CDR1 SGHDT, CDR2 YYEEEE. Trimming left V 5 bases short and J 3 bases short, with 11 bases between. CDR3 nucleotide sequence: TGTGCCAGCAGTTTACAGAGGGACACTGAAGCTTTCTTT. It is translated as CASSLQRDTEAFF.

J is TRBJ2-7 and V is TRBV6-5, with 9 bases that match TRBD1. The ends lost 11 bases at V and 5 bases at J; junction bases unmatched: 10. Looked up from germline, CDR1 is MNHEY and CDR2 is SVGAGI. The CDR3 has 13 amino acids. This CDR3 reads CASNLGQGNEQYF. The DNA for the CDR3 is TGTGCCTCTAACCTAGGACAGGGGAACGAGCAGTACTTC.

V and J are TRBV7-2 and TRBJ2-1; D uncertain. Germline CDR1 SGHTA, CDR2 FQGNSA. Trimming stripped 5 bases from V and 3 bases from J, with 14 bases between. This CDR3 comprises 15 residues. CDR3 protein: CASSPEPGSYNEQFF. The CDR3 DNA reads as TGTGCCAGCAGCCCGGAGCCTGGTAGCTACAATGAGCAGTTCTTC.

The CDR3 sequence: CASTHQASGAKSSYNEQFF. For the CDR3, the DNA is TGTGCCAGCACCCACCAAGCCAGCGGAGCCAAGAGCTCCTACAATGAGCAGTTCTTC. The chain links TRBV9 to TRBJ2-1; D perhaps matches TRBD2 (5 bases). The CDR3 runs to 19 residues. V lost 6 bases and J 0 bases, leaving 25 bases between the germline ends. CDR1 and CDR2 from the germline V gene are SGDLS and YYNGEE.

Of note for this clone: Other DNA sequences within the sample encode an identical CDR3. V usage is TRBV27 and J usage is TRBJ1-5; unclear D gene. Germline V gene lookup returns CDR1 MNHEY and CDR2 SMNVEV (reference sequence). V was clipped by 3 bases and J by 3 bases, with 6 bases between them. The CDR3 covers 13 residues. The DNA of the CDR3 is TGTGCCAGCAGTTTTTCCCTCAATCAGCCCCAGCATTTT. It yields the protein CASSFSLNQPQHF.

The chain joins TRBV5-4 to TRBJ2-1; 9 positions agree with TRBD1. Per the germline V gene, CDR1 is SGHNT and CDR2 is YYREEE (reference sequence). This CDR3 has 15 amino acids. The trim removed 3 bases at V and 2 bases at J, leaving 3 bases unmatched. CDR3 DNA sequence: TGTGCCAGCAGCTGGACAGGGGCTACCTACAATGAGCAGTTCTTC. This codes for CASSWTGATYNEQFF. The entire variable domain, with the rest obtained from reference TRBV5-4 and TRBJ2-1, is as follows: ETGVTQSPTHLIKTRGQQVTLRCSSQSGHNTVSWYQQALGQGPQFIFQYYREEENGRGNFPPRFSGLQFPNYSSELNVNALELDDSALYLCASSWTGATYNEQFFGPGTRLTVL.

The chain recombines TRBV9 with TRBJ1-2; 8 bases are shared with TRBD1. Trimming took 4 bases from V and 2 from J; bases not matched to a gene: 4. Germline V gene sequence: CDR1 SGDLS, CDR2 YYNGEE. This CDR3 is 14 amino acids long. CDR3 residues: CASSLQGANYGYTF. The CDR3 coding sequence is TGTGCCAGCAGCCTGCAGGGGGCGAACTATGGCTACACCTTC.

The chain joins TRBV7-9 to TRBJ1-1; no reliable D call. Per germline, CDR1 SEHNR and CDR2 FQNEAQ (reference sequence). V lost 5 bases and J 11 bases, leaving 12 bases between the germline ends. The length of the CDR3 is 11 residues. The CDR3 bases are TGTGCCAGCAGCCTTGGAATGGGCGCTTTCTTT. As protein: CASSLGMGAFF.

CDR3 sequence: CASSAGHLLEQFF. The CDR3 DNA reads TGTGCCAGCAGCGCAGGACACCTCCTTGAGCAGTTCTTC. J is TRBJ2-1 and V is TRBV7-9, with D perhaps matching TRBD1 (5 bases). CDR3 length: 13 amino acids. Looked up from germline, CDR1 is SEHNR and CDR2 is FQNEAQ (reference sequence). Trimming pared 5 bases from V and 9 bases from J, leaving 14 bases between.

The V and J genes are TRBV10-2 and TRBJ1-4; D is unclear. Trimming pared 10 bases from V and 4 bases from J, leaving 16 bases between. Per the germline V gene, CDR1 is WSHSY and CDR2 is SAAADI. The CDR3 length is 14 residues. The CDR3 bases are TGCGCCACCTCTACCGGGGAAATTAATGAAAAACTGTTTTTT. This sequence encodes CATSTGEINEKLFF.

The chain uses TRBV28 and TRBJ1-2; 7 bases map to TRBD1. The CDR3 is 14 amino acids. J gave up 4 bases and V 5 bases, and 7 bases lay outside the gene matches. Looked up from germline, CDR1 is MDHEN and CDR2 is SYDVKM. The CDR3 DNA is TGTGCCAGCAGTCCGACAGGGTTAGGCTATGGCTACACCTTC. This gives the protein CASSPTGLGYGYTF.

This clone was picked up a small number of times. The chain links TRBV6-5 to TRBJ2-5; TRBD2 matches 7 bases. The length of the CDR3 is 14 residues. V lost 6 bases, J lost 9 bases, and 13 bases stayed unmatched. The germline CDR1 and CDR2 sequences are MNHEY and SVGAGI. The CDR3 bases are TGTGCCAGCAGCAGTCTAGCGGCCTACGGGGCCCAGTACTTC. Protein: CASSSLAAYGAQYF.

This chain joins TRBV6-5 and TRBJ1-6; D possibly corresponds to TRBD1 (6 bases). The V and J ends lost 2 bases and 6 bases respectively, with 14 bases between them. The length of the CDR3 is 16 residues. CDR1 is MNHEY and CDR2 is SVGAGI in the germline V gene. In DNA, the CDR3 is TGTGCCAGCAGTTACAATCCTACAGGGACTAATTCACCCCTCCACTTT. As protein: CASSYNPTGTNSPLHF.

The chain links TRBV6-4 to TRBJ2-1; 8 nucleotides match TRBD1. The CDR3 extends over 16 amino acids. Germline V lookup: CDR1 MRHNA, CDR2 SNTAGT. J lost 12 bases, V lost 3 bases, and 16 bases had no gene match. This CDR3 is CASSEVGRGLRGVQFF. For the CDR3, the DNA is TGTGCCAGCAGTGAAGTCGGCAGGGGGCTTCGCGGTGTGCAGTTCTTC.

The rearrangement joins TRBV6-5 to TRBJ1-3, with D tentatively TRBD1 (6 bases). The CDR3 runs to 15 residues. Germline CDR1 is MNHEY and CDR2 is SVGAGI. V dropped 2 bases and J dropped 6 bases, with 14 bases sitting between them. The CDR3 nucleotides are TGTGCCAGCAGTTACGGGTCAGGGGCGGAAAACACCATATATTTT. Its translation: CASSYGSGAENTIYF.

The chain has TRBV30 and TRBJ2-3; perhaps TRBD2 as D (6 bases). The CDR3 contains 14 residues. Between the trimmed V and J ends, which lost 5 bases and 2 bases, there was a span of 14 bases. From germline, CDR1 is GTSNPN and CDR2 SVGIG (reference sequence). In DNA, the CDR3 is TGTGCCTGGTCCGGGGGAGAGATCACAGATACGCAGTATTTT. Translating it yields CAWSGGEITDTQYF. Full variable domain (outside the CDR3, taken from reference TRBV30 and TRBJ2-3): SQTIHQWPATLVQPVGSPLSLECTVEGTSNPNLYWYRQAAGRGLQLLFYSVGIGQISSEVPQNLSASRPQDRQFILSSKKLLLSDSGFYLCAWSGGEITDTQYFGPGTRLTVL.

The gene calls are TRBV15 and TRBJ1-2, with 7 bases that match TRBD1. The germline gives CDR1 LNHNV, CDR2 YYDKDF (reference sequence). CDR3 length equals 15 residues. V trimming: 2 bases; J trimming: 4 bases; junction bases outside the gene matches: 7. DNA of the CDR3: TGTGCCACCAGCAGACCCGGGGACAGTCCCTATGGCTACACCTTC. Translation: CATSRPGDSPYGYTF.

The V gene is TRBV2, the J gene TRBJ2-1, with 10 bases identical to TRBD1. The V and J ends lost 2 bases and 3 bases, in that order; junction bases with no gene match: 1. Germline V gene data show CDR1 as SNHLY and CDR2 as FYNNEI. The CDR3 is 15 residues long. The CDR3 nucleotides are TGTGCCAGCAGTGAAAGGACAGGGGGCTACAATGAGCAGTTCTTC. It encodes CASSERTGGYNEQFF.

This chain joins TRBV7-2 and TRBJ1-5, with D tentatively TRBD1 (6 bases). V was clipped by 5 bases and J by 4 bases, with 21 bases between them. Germline-derived CDR1 and CDR2 are SGHTA and FQGNSA. The CDR3 contains 17 residues. CDR3 DNA: TGTGCCAGCAGCCTCCTGGGGGCCCGGGGCCAAAATCAGCCCCAGCATTTT. It is translated as CASSLLGARGQNQPQHF.

The chain uses TRBV30 and TRBJ1-2; TRBD1 agrees at 7 bases. V lost 3 bases and J lost 7; bases outside the gene matches: 8. Germline V CDR1 and CDR2: GTSNPN, SVGIG (reference sequence). The CDR3 is 13 residues long. The CDR3 region has the DNA TGTGCCTGGAGCGGTGACAGGGTATTTGGCTACACCTTC. It encodes CAWSGDRVFGYTF.